A selection of T cell receptor beta chains follows, all from one sample in a study of cytomegalovirus exposure and HLA in healthy donors. Profiled with immunoSEQ multiplex PCR; TCRdb holds only in-frame clones, not every one. Of under 200,000 clones listed, around 64% are singletons. Sequences were obtained from PBMCs. The origin of the receptors is a woman in her thirties in good health and CMV-seronegative. Both conserved end residues are part of each CDR3. The D gene is left open where the match is weak. Clone size is stated in some rows and not others, as once, few, many or a class when expanded.

V gene	J gene	clone size	D gene	CDR3 DNA	CDR3 protein
TRBV7-2	TRBJ1-5	.	.	TGTGCCAGCAGCTTACAGGGAGGAGGGTATCAGCCCCAGCATTTT	CASSLQGGGYQPQHF
TRBV29-1	TRBJ2-1	few	.	TGCAGCGGCTTGGACGGGAAGGAAGATGAGCAGTTCTTC	CSGLDGKEDEQFF
TRBV2	TRBJ1-1	.	TRBD1	TGTGCCAGCAGTGAATGGACAGGGGTCACTGAAGCTTTCTTT	CASSEWTGVTEAFF
TRBV28	TRBJ2-1	few	.	TGTGCCAGCAGTTGGACAGCCTACAATGAGCAGTTCTTC	CASSWTAYNEQFF
TRBV25-1	TRBJ2-7	.	TRBD1	TGTGCCAGCAGGTTCCAGGGGGCGCGTGGCTACGAGCAGTACTTC	CASRFQGARGYEQYF
TRBV7-8	TRBJ2-7	few	TRBD1	TGTGCCAGCAGCCAACAGGGGGCGTTTTTCGAGCAGTACTTC	CASSQQGAFFEQYF
TRBV11-2	TRBJ2-7	.	.	TGTGCCAGCAGCTTAGGGGACTTTGGCGAGCAGTACTTC	CASSLGDFGEQYF
TRBV7-9	TRBJ1-1	once	TRBD1	TGTGCCAGCAGCTACACAGGGGGTGAAGCTTTCTTT	CASSYTGGEAFF
TRBV27	TRBJ2-3	.	TRBD2	TGTGCCAGCAGTCTTAGCGGGGGGGCCCTCACAGATACGCAGTATTTT	CASSLSGGALTDTQYF
TRBV30	TRBJ1-2	.	.	TGTGCCCGCGGGGCAGGCTTCTATGGCTACACCTTC	CARGAGFYGYTF
TRBV19	TRBJ2-5	.	.	TGTGCCAGTAGTACGCCAGGGTACCAAGAGACCCAGTACTTC	CASSTPGYQETQYF
TRBV6-6	TRBJ2-7	.	TRBD2	TGTGCCAGCAGTCCCGGACTAGCGGGAGGGTCCTACGAGCAGTACTTC	CASSPGLAGGSYEQYF
TRBV13	TRBJ1-6	.	TRBD1	TGTGCCAGCAGCTCTGGGACAGGGGCGCTGAATTCACCCCTCCACTTT	CASSSGTGALNSPLHF
TRBV7-6	TRBJ2-1	once	TRBD1	TGTGCCAGCAGCCCAAACGACGACAGGGCGGAATACTACAATGAGCAGTTCTTC	CASSPNDDRAEYYNEQFF
TRBV25-1	TRBJ2-3	once	.	TGTGCCAGCAGTGATCCGTCGGGACTGAGCACAGATACGCAGTATTTT	CASSDPSGLSTDTQYF
TRBV7-3	TRBJ2-2	.	.	TGTGCCAGCAGCGTCGACAGCTACACCGGGGAGCTGTTTTTT	CASSVDSYTGELFF
TRBV11-3	TRBJ2-5	few	TRBD2	TGTGCCAGCAGCCAATGGACTAGCGGGGAGCAAGAGACCCAGTACTTC	CASSQWTSGEQETQYF
TRBV29-1	TRBJ1-5	few	TRBD1	TGCAGCGTCGCGGTGGACAGGGGAGGCCAGCCCCAGCATTTT	CSVAVDRGGQPQHF
TRBV19	TRBJ1-1	.	.	TGTGCCAGTAGTCAGCGGGGGTCGGACACTGAAGCTTTCTTT	CASSQRGSDTEAFF
TRBV4-1	TRBJ2-7	.	TRBD2	TGCGCCAGCAGCCAGCCCCCCGGCGGGAGATATGAGCAGTACTTC	CASSQPPGGRYEQYF
TRBV5-1	TRBJ2-5	.	TRBD2	TGCGCCAGCAGCCCGCCACCGGGACTAGCGGGATCCAGGATCAAAGAGACCCAGTACTTC	CASSPPPGLAGSRIKETQYF
TRBV5-4	TRBJ2-7	.	.	TGTGCCAGCAGCTTGGGGCCGCCAAACCCCTACGAGCAGTACTTC	CASSLGPPNPYEQYF
TRBV5-6	TRBJ2-3	few	TRBD2	TGTGCCAGCACCATCCCACCATCGGGAGGGCCGGAAGATACGCAGTATTTT	CASTIPPSGGPEDTQYF
TRBV19	TRBJ1-3	.	.	TGTGCCAGTAGTATCGGGGGGAATGGAAACACCATATATTTT	CASSIGGNGNTIYF
TRBV5-1	TRBJ1-1	.	.	TGCGCCAGCAGCCCCTGGGGGGACGATAACACTGAAGCTTTCTTT	CASSPWGDDNTEAFF
TRBV5-1	TRBJ2-7	.	TRBD2	TGCGCCAGCAGCTCGCGCCCTGGCGGGGGAGCCTACGAGCAGTACTTC	CASSSRPGGGAYEQYF
TRBV5-5	TRBJ1-1	few	.	TGTGCCAGCAGCTTAAGCTGGACAGCCATGAACACTGAAGCTTTCTTT	CASSLSWTAMNTEAFF
TRBV11-2	TRBJ2-1	.	.	TGTGCCAGCAGCTTAGCTACCTACAATGAGCAGTTCTTC	CASSLATYNEQFF
TRBV4-1	TRBJ2-1	.	.	TGCGCCAGCAGCCAAGCACAGGGTTACGATGAGCAGTTCTTC	CASSQAQGYDEQFF
TRBV28	TRBJ1-5	.	TRBD1	TGTGCCAGCAGTTTAGGGACAGGTAATCAGCCCCAGCATTTT	CASSLGTGNQPQHF
TRBV6-1	TRBJ1-1	.	.	TGTGCCAGCAGTGAAGGGGCAGGAACTGAAGCTTTCTTT	CASSEGAGTEAFF
TRBV4-1	TRBJ1-2	few	.	TGCGCCAGCAGCCCTCAATCCATTGGAGGCTATGGCTACACCTTC	CASSPQSIGGYGYTF
TRBV28	TRBJ1-1	.	.	TGTGCCAGCAGTTTTTTCCTAACTGAAGCTTTCTTT	CASSFFLTEAFF
TRBV27	TRBJ2-7	few	.	TGTGCCAGCAGTTTCGTCGACGAGCAGTACTTC	CASSFVDEQYF
TRBV7-9	TRBJ2-6	.	TRBD1	TGTGCCAGCAGCGTCGACAGGGCCCCGGGGGCCAACGTCCTGACTTTC	CASSVDRAPGANVLTF
TRBV4-1	TRBJ1-1	.	.	TGCGCCAGCAGCCCTTTGGGACTCAAAACCAACACTGAAGCTTTCTTT	CASSPLGLKTNTEAFF
TRBV19	TRBJ2-1	.	TRBD2	TGTGCCAGTAGTGTCAAAGGGACTAGCGGGGGGCTCTACAATGAGCAGTTCTTC	CASSVKGTSGGLYNEQFF
TRBV11-2	TRBJ1-3	.	.	TGTGCCAGCAGCCAACAGGGATACACCATATATTTT	CASSQQGYTIYF
TRBV9	TRBJ2-1	.	TRBD2	TGTGCCAGCATCCCAGGACTAGAAGCGGGTGAGCAGTTCTTC	CASIPGLEAGEQFF
TRBV5-1	TRBJ2-5	.	.	TGCGCCAGCAGCTTGATCAGCGGCCCGATGATAGAGACCCAGTACTTC	CASSLISGPMIETQYF
TRBV11-1	TRBJ2-1	.	TRBD2	TGTGCCAGCACCCCCACGAGCGGGAGTTATAATGAGCAGTTCTTC	CASTPTSGSYNEQFF
TRBV2	TRBJ1-1	.	.	TGTGCCAGCAGTATGCAGGGAAAGTCTCGCACTGAAGCTTTCTTT	CASSMQGKSRTEAFF
TRBV7-2	TRBJ1-1	.	.	TGTGCCAGCAGCGCAGCGGCGAACACTGAAGCTTTCTTT	CASSAAANTEAFF
TRBV18	TRBJ2-2	few	TRBD1	TGTGCCAGCTCGGCAGGGACAGGGAACACCGGGGAGCTGTTTTTT	CASSAGTGNTGELFF
TRBV28	TRBJ2-4	.	TRBD1	TGTGCCAGCAGTTCTGGGTTCGGGACAGGGAACATTCAGTACTTC	CASSSGFGTGNIQYF
TRBV5-1	TRBJ1-4	.	TRBD1	TGCGCCAGCGCCAGGGGGATAGCGGCTGAAAAACTGTTTTTT	CASARGIAAEKLFF
TRBV6-1	TRBJ2-7	.	.	TGTGCCAGCAGTGAAGCGCTTCGACACCTCTACGAGCAGTACTTC	CASSEALRHLYEQYF
TRBV9	TRBJ1-2	.	TRBD1	TGTGCCAGCAGCGAGAGTCCCGGGACAGAGAAGATTAACTATGGCTACACCTTC	CASSESPGTEKINYGYTF
TRBV30	TRBJ1-1	.	TRBD1	TGTGCCTGGAGAGACAGGGAACAGAACACTGAAGCTTTCTTT	CAWRDREQNTEAFF
TRBV7-6	TRBJ1-3	.	.	TGTGCCAGCAGCGCGGCGGGAAACACCATATATTTT	CASSAAGNTIYF
TRBV9	TRBJ1-2	.	TRBD1	TGTGCCAGCAGCGTAGGCCAGGGGGCTCGAGAAGGAAATGGCTACACCTTC	CASSVGQGAREGNGYTF
TRBV28	TRBJ1-2	.	TRBD1	TGTGCCAGCAGTGGAACAGGGGATGGCTACACCTTC	CASSGTGDGYTF
TRBV28	TRBJ1-3	.	.	TGTGCCAGCAGCTCCCGGAACACCATATATTTT	CASSSRNTIYF
TRBV28	TRBJ2-3	.	TRBD2	TGTGCCAGCAGTTTATCCGCGGGGGACACAGATACGCAGTATTTT	CASSLSAGDTDTQYF
TRBV28	TRBJ1-2	.	.	TGTGCCAGCAGTTTTCCGGGGGAGAACTATGGCTACACCTTC	CASSFPGENYGYTF